The rows below give T cell receptor beta chains drawn from one sample of a study of cytomegalovirus exposure and HLA in healthy donors. The repertoire was sequenced with immunoSEQ multiplex PCR; TCRdb's copy has only in-frame clones and lacks some. The data hold about 90,000 clones, with under 85% observed a single time. The specimen sequenced was PBMCs. These receptors all come from a man aged 25-45 years in good health and CMV-seronegative. Each CDR3 is given with its conserved first and last residue. The D gene is left open where the match is weak. Some rows have no size entry. The others give once, few or many, or a class for an expanded clone.

CDR3aa	CDR3nt	v_gene	j_gene	abundance	d_gene
CASSPLAGSNQPQHF	TGTGCCAGCTCACCACTCGCAGGCTCGAATCAGCCCCAGCATTTT	TRBV18	TRBJ1-5	few	NA
CASSYSFTSQQETQYF	TGTGCCAGCAGTTACTCGTTTACTAGTCAACAAGAGACCCAGTACTTC	TRBV6-5	TRBJ2-5	NA	NA
CASSFFLSPLHF	TGTGCCAGCAGTTTCTTTTTGTCACCCCTCCACTTT	TRBV28	TRBJ1-6	NA	NA
CSVGQGDYGYTF	TGCAGCGTTGGCCAGGGGGACTATGGCTACACCTTC	TRBV29-1	TRBJ1-2	NA	TRBD1
CASSVTYNEQFF	TGTGCCAGCAGCGTCACTTACAATGAGCAGTTCTTC	TRBV9	TRBJ2-1	NA	NA
CASSFQGGNSPLHF	TGTGCCAGCAGTTTCCAGGGGGGTAATTCACCCCTCCACTTT	TRBV27	TRBJ1-6	NA	TRBD1
CASSSYETTGGVETQYF	TGTGCCAGCAGCTCCTATGAAACAACAGGGGGTGTAGAGACCCAGTACTTC	TRBV7-9	TRBJ2-5	NA	TRBD1
CSVEMPPGGLNTEAFF	TGCAGCGTTGAGATGCCCCCGGGGGGTCTCAACACTGAAGCTTTCTTT	TRBV29-1	TRBJ1-1	NA	NA
CASRGDPTSTDTQYF	TGCGCCAGCCGAGGAGATCCGACTAGCACAGATACGCAGTATTTT	TRBV5-1	TRBJ2-3	NA	NA
CASSESTGQPQHF	TGTGCCAGCAGTGAATCCACCGGTCAGCCCCAGCATTTT	TRBV6-1	TRBJ1-5	NA	NA
CASSPGTGRFGYTF	TGTGCCAGCAGCCCTGGGACAGGGAGATTTGGCTACACCTTC	TRBV14	TRBJ1-2	NA	TRBD1
CASSGSGSYNEQFF	TGCGCCAGCAGCGGATCAGGGTCCTACAATGAGCAGTTCTTC	TRBV5-1	TRBJ2-1	NA	NA
CASTTGGNTEAFF	TGTGCCAGCACCACAGGGGGGAACACTGAAGCTTTCTTT	TRBV9	TRBJ1-1	once	TRBD1
CASSGGTGMNTEAFF	TGTGCCAGCAGTGGGGGGACAGGTATGAACACTGAAGCTTTCTTT	TRBV27	TRBJ1-1	NA	TRBD1
CASSLVSQPGQPQHF	TGTGCCAGCAGCTTAGTTTCGCAGCCGGGTCAGCCCCAGCATTTT	TRBV7-8	TRBJ1-5	NA	NA
CASGTSGSNEQYF	TGTGCCAGCGGGACTAGCGGGAGCAACGAGCAGTACTTC	TRBV27	TRBJ2-7	NA	TRBD2
CASKPGYASTDTQYF	TGTGCCAGCAAACCAGGCTATGCTAGCACAGATACGCAGTATTTT	TRBV27	TRBJ2-3	NA	NA
CASSERGGEQFF	TGTGCCAGCAGTGAAAGGGGGGGCGAGCAGTTCTTC	TRBV6-1	TRBJ2-1	NA	NA
CASSIRAGLDTGELFF	TGTGCCAGTAGTATAAGGGCAGGGCTGGACACCGGGGAGCTGTTTTTT	TRBV19	TRBJ2-2	NA	NA
CASSIGTGIGDEKLFF	TGTGCCAGTAGTATAGGGACAGGAATAGGGGATGAAAAACTGTTTTTT	TRBV19	TRBJ1-4	NA	TRBD1
CASSYAPPQGRDEQFF	TGTGCCAGCAGTTACGCCCCCCCGCAGGGTCGGGATGAGCAGTTCTTC	TRBV6-5	TRBJ2-1	NA	NA
CASSSGQGEVTAFF	TGTGCCAGCAGCTCGGGACAGGGAGAGGTAACGGCTTTCTTT	TRBV7-9	TRBJ1-1	NA	TRBD1
CASTPRQGNRNTGELFF	TGCGCCAGCACACCTCGTCAGGGGAATAGAAACACCGGGGAGCTGTTTTTT	TRBV5-1	TRBJ2-2	NA	NA
CASSYHADRSIYGYTF	TGTGCCAGCAGTTACCATGCGGACAGGAGTATCTATGGCTACACCTTC	TRBV6-5	TRBJ1-2	NA	TRBD1
CASSERGGWSYNSPLHF	TGTGCCAGCAGTGAACGTGGGGGGTGGTCCTATAATTCACCCCTCCACTTT	TRBV6-1	TRBJ1-6	NA	NA
CASSQDQQAYGYTF	TGTGCCAGCAGCCAAGATCAACAGGCATATGGCTACACCTTC	TRBV4-2	TRBJ1-2	few	NA
CSVRTGDYNSPLHF	TGCAGCGTTAGAACAGGGGACTATAATTCACCCCTCCACTTT	TRBV29-1	TRBJ1-6	NA	TRBD1
CASRVYRGSATDTQYF	TGTGCCAGCAGGGTTTACAGGGGTTCGGCCACAGATACGCAGTATTTT	TRBV27	TRBJ2-3	NA	TRBD1
CASSLDSGASSGNTIYF	TGCGCCAGCAGCTTGGATAGCGGGGCGAGCTCTGGAAACACCATATATTTT	TRBV5-1	TRBJ1-3	NA	NA
CASSVDNSQETQYF	TGTGCCAGCAGTGTGGACAACTCCCAAGAGACCCAGTACTTC	TRBV2	TRBJ2-5	NA	NA
CASSQEGQGGPGGGKLFF	TGTGCCAGCAGCCAAGAGGGACAGGGAGGCCCCGGCGGGGGGAAACTGTTTTTT	TRBV4-2	TRBJ1-4	NA	TRBD1
CASSVTSSNQPQHF	TGTGCCAGCAGTGTCACTTCGAGCAATCAGCCCCAGCATTTT	TRBV2	TRBJ1-5	NA	NA
CASSIGGGDEKLFF	TGTGCCAGTAGTATAGGGGGAGGGGACGAAAAACTGTTTTTT	TRBV19	TRBJ1-4	NA	NA
CASSPGTGGDQPQHF	TGTGCCAGCAGCCCCGGGACAGGGGGCGATCAGCCCCAGCATTTT	TRBV6-1	TRBJ1-5	NA	TRBD1
CASSLSVLSGYTF	TGTGCCAGCAGTTTATCCGTCCTGAGTGGCTACACCTTC	TRBV28	TRBJ1-2	NA	NA
CASSYSGVHEQYF	TGTGCCAGCAGCTATTCAGGGGTCCACGAGCAGTACTTC	TRBV27	TRBJ2-7	NA	NA
CASSMPAGGFYEQYF	TGTGCCAGTAGTATGCCAGCGGGGGGTTTCTACGAGCAGTACTTC	TRBV19	TRBJ2-7	NA	TRBD2
CASSNTGNKPQHF	TGTGCCAGTAGTAACACAGGGAATAAGCCCCAGCATTTT	TRBV19	TRBJ1-5	NA	NA
CASSLSGGALGGELFF	TGTGCCAGCAGTCTAAGCGGGGGGGCCTTAGGCGGGGAGCTGTTTTTT	TRBV2	TRBJ2-2	NA	TRBD2
CASSQDLVTLLGEQYF	TGCGCCAGCAGCCAAGATCTTGTGACTCTCTTGGGTGAGCAGTACTTC	TRBV4-1	TRBJ2-7	NA	NA
CASSLRTSGVAF	TGTGCCAGCAGCTTAAGGACTAGCGGGGTGGCGTTC	TRBV7-2	TRBJ2-7	NA	TRBD2